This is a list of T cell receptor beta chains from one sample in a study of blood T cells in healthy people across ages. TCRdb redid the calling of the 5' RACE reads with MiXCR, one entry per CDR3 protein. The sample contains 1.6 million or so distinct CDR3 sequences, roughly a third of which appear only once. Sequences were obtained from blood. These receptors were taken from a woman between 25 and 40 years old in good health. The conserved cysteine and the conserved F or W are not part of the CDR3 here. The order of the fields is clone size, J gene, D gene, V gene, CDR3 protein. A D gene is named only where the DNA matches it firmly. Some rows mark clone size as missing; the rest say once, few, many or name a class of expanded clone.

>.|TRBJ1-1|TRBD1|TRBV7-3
ASSNTGENTEAF
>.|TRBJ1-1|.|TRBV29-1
SSLGGAGTEAF
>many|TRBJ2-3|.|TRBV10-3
AISLRADTQY
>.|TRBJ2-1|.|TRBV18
ASSPQGSSIFDEQF
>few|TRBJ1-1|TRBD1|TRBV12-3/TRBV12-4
ASSLTGAKNTEAF
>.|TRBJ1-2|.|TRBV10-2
ASSEQGYSGYT
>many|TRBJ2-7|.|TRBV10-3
AISADSRVEQY
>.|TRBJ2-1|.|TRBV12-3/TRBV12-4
ASRSWDPNYNEQF
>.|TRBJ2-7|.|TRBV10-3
ATGLESSYEQY
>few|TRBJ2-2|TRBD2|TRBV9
ASSPWEGSTGELF
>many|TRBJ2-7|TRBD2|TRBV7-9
ASSSGAGGPYEQY
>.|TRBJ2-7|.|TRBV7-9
ASSLVVLSSTYEQY
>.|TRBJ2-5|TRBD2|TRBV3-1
ASSHGLGGVKETQY
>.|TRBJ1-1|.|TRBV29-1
SANDAGDGDLHTEAF
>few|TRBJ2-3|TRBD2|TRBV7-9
ASSSSLAGGNTDTQY
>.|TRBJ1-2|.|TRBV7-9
ASSGDFTGGYT
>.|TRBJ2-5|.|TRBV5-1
ASSRTAGTEETQY
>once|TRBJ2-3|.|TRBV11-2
ASSFRSRESDTQY
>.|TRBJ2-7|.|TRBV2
ASSPGGGLAAYEQY
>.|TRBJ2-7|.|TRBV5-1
ASSLDLTGYEQY
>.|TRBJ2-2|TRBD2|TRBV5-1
ASSNSGENTGELF
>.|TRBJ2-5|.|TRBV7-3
ASSLTARGEETQY
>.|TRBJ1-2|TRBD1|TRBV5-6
ASSWDRELNYGYT
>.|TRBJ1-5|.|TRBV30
AWSVANQPQH
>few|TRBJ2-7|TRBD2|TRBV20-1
SARAGTSGAYEQY
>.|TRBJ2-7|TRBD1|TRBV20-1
SAVPGQGSYEQY
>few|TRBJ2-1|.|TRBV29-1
SGAGPSYNEQF
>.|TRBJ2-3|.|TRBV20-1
SVTRDTDTQY
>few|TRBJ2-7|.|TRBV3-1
ASSVGDLLDYEQY